Listed below are T cell receptor beta chains from one sample, sequenced in a study of T cell responses to AZD1222 COVID-19 vaccine. Data came from immunoSEQ multiplex PCR; TCRdb stores just in-frame clones and leaves some out. In the table there are about 130,000 clones, roughly 84% of which are singletons. The material sequenced was peripheral blood, taken on day 0 of AZD1222 vaccination. The source of these receptors is an adult in good health. Each CDR3 is given with its conserved first and last residue. A D gene is named only where the DNA matches it firmly. Clone size is shown for a subset of rows, as once, few, many or a class of expanded clone.

d_gene,j_gene,abundance,v_gene,CDR3aa,CDR3nt
TRBD1,TRBJ1-2,.,TRBV2,CASSAQGALGYTF,TGTGCCAGCAGCGCGCAGGGGGCTCTTGGCTACACCTTC
.,TRBJ2-6,few,TRBV6-2/TRBV6-3,CASSAGSSGANVLTF,TGTGCCAGCAGTGCAGGTAGCTCTGGGGCCAACGTCCTGACTTTC
.,TRBJ1-4,.,TRBV4-1,CASSRTGPSTNEKLFF,TGCGCCAGCAGCCGGACTGGGCCCTCAACTAATGAAAAACTGTTTTTT
.,TRBJ2-5,.,TRBV30,CAWSFLAALQETQYF,TGTGCCTGGAGTTTTTTAGCGGCGCTTCAAGAGACCCAGTACTTC
TRBD1,TRBJ1-6,.,TRBV27,CASSYRQGYNSPLHF,TGTGCCAGCAGTTATCGACAGGGATATAATTCACCCCTCCACTTT
.,TRBJ1-5,.,TRBV15,CATSTDYGDQPQHF,TGTGCCACCAGCACAGATTATGGGGATCAGCCCCAGCATTTT
TRBD1,TRBJ1-2,.,TRBV6-5,CASGTAHSNYGYTF,TGTGCCAGCGGGACAGCCCATTCTAACTATGGCTACACCTTC
.,TRBJ1-4,.,TRBV7-6,CASSAVEVSVSEKLFF,TGTGCCAGCAGCGCCGTAGAGGTATCCGTTAGTGAAAAACTGTTTTTT
TRBD2,TRBJ2-1,.,TRBV3-1/TRBV3-2,CASSQGRLAGVNEQFF,TGTGCCAGCAGCCAAGGGAGACTAGCGGGAGTCAATGAGCAGTTCTTC
TRBD2,TRBJ2-3,.,TRBV7-9,CASSLVAGGTPDTQYF,TGTGCCAGCAGTTTAGTAGCGGGGGGTACCCCAGATACGCAGTATTTT
TRBD2,TRBJ2-1,.,TRBV5-1,CASSLGLGLALGEQFF,TGCGCCAGCAGCCTGGGTTTAGGACTAGCGCTCGGTGAGCAGTTCTTC
.,TRBJ2-7,once,TRBV5-1,CASSFRDAAYEQYF,TGCGCCAGCAGCTTCCGGGACGCTGCCTACGAGCAGTACTTC
.,TRBJ1-1,few,TRBV5-4,CASSFNDGASTAFF,TGTGCCAGCAGCTTTAACGATGGTGCATCAACAGCTTTCTTT
TRBD1,TRBJ1-1,.,TRBV10-3,CAIRPGQGNTEAFF,TGTGCCATCAGGCCGGGACAGGGGAACACTGAAGCTTTCTTT
.,TRBJ2-1,once,TRBV11-2,CASSFNRIDEQFF,TGTGCCAGCAGCTTTAACAGGATAGATGAGCAGTTCTTC
.,TRBJ1-5,.,TRBV7-8,CASSLGRGGNQPQHF,TGTGCCAGCAGCTTAGGGAGGGGGGGAAACCAGCCCCAGCATTTT
TRBD1,TRBJ1-2,.,TRBV4-2,CASSLEDRGPTGYTF,TGTGCCAGCAGCCTAGAGGACAGGGGCCCGACAGGCTACACCTTC
.,TRBJ2-5,.,TRBV29-1,CSVVFVGETQYF,TGCAGCGTTGTATTCGTGGGAGAGACCCAGTACTTC
.,TRBJ1-5,.,TRBV19,CASATGWGSQPQHF,TGTGCCTCTGCAACTGGATGGGGTAGTCAGCCCCAGCATTTT
.,TRBJ1-5,.,TRBV6-1,CASSEVGGGQSQHF,TGTGCCAGCAGTGAAGTCGGAGGGGGGCAGTCCCAGCATTTT
.,TRBJ2-4,.,TRBV6-5,CASSSAGDSLPIQYF,TGTGCCAGCAGTTCCGCCGGAGACAGCCTACCGATTCAGTACTTC
.,TRBJ1-4,.,TRBV3-1/TRBV3-2,CASSPDQGLRNEKLFF,TGTGCCAGCAGCCCCGACCAGGGGCTCCGTAATGAAAAACTGTTTTTT
.,TRBJ2-2,.,TRBV19,CASSTANTGELFF,TGTGCCAGTAGTACAGCGAACACCGGGGAGCTGTTTTTT
.,TRBJ1-5,.,TRBV7-8,CASSLGGASNQPQHF,TGTGCCAGCAGCTTGGGGGGAGCTAGCAATCAGCCCCAGCATTTT